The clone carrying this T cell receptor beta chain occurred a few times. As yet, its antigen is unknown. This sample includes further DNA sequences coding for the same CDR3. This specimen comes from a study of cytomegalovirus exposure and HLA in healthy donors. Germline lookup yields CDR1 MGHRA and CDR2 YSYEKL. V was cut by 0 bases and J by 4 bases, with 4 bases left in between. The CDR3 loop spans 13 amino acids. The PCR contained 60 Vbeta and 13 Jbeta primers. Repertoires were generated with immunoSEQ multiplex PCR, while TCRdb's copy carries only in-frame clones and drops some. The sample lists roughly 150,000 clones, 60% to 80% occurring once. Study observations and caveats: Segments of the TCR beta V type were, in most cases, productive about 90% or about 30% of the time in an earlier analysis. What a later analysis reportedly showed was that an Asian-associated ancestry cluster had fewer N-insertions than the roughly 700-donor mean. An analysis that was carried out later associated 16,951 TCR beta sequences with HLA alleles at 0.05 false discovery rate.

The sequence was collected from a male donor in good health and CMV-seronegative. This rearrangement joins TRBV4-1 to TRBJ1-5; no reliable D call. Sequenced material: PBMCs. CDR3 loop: CASSQDRNQPQHF. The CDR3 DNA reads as TGCGCCAGCAGCCAAGACAGGAATCAGCCCCAGCATTTT.